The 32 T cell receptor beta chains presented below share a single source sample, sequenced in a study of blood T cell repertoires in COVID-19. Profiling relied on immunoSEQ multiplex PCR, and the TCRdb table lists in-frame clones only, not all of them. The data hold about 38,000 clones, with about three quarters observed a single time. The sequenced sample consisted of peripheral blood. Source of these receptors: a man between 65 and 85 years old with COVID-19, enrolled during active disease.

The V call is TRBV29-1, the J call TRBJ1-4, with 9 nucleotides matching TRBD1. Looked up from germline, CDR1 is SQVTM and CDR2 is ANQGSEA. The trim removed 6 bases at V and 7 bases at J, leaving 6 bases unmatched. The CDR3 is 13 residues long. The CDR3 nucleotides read TGCAGCGTACAGGGGGCACGGGTTGAAAAACTGTTTTTT. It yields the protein CSVQGARVEKLFF.

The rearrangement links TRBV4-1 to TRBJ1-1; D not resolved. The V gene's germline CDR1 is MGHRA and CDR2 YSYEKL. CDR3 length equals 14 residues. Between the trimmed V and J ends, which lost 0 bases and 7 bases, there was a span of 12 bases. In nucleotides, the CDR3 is TGCGCCAGCAGCCAAGATGGAGACCTTAATGAAGCTTTCTTT. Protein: CASSQDGDLNEAFF.

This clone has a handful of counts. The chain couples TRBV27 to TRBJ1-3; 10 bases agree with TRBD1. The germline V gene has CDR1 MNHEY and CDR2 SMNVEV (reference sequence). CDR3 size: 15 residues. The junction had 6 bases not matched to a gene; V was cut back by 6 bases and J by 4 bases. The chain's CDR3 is CASRVTGGAGNTIYF. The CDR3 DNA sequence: TGTGCCAGCAGAGTGACAGGGGGCGCCGGAAACACCATATATTTT.

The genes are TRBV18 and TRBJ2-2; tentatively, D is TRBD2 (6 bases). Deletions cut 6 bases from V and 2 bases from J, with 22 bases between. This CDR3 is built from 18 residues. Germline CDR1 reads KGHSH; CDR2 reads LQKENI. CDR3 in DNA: TGTGCCAGCTCGCCCTCGGGTAGCGGCCCCTTTAACACCGGGGAGCTGTTTTTT. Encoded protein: CASSPSGSGPFNTGELFF.

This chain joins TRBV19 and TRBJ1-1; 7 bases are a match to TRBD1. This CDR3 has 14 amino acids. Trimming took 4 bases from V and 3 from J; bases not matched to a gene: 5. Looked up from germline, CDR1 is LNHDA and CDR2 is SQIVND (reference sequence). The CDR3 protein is CASSKDRVYTEAFF. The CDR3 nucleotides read TGTGCCAGTAGTAAAGACAGGGTCTACACTGAAGCTTTCTTT.

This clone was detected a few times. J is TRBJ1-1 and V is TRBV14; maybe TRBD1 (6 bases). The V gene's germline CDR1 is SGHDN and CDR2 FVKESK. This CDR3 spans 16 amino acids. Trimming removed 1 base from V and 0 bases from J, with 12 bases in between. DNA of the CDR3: TGTGCCAGCAGCCAAGGCCCAGGACAGTTGAACACTGAAGCTTTCTTT. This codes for CASSQGPGQLNTEAFF.

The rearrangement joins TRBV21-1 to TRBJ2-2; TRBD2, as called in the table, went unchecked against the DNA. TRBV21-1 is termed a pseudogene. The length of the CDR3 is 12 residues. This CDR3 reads CASSTYTGELFF. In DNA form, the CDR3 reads TGTGCCAGCAGCACCTACACCGGGGAGCTGTTTTTT.

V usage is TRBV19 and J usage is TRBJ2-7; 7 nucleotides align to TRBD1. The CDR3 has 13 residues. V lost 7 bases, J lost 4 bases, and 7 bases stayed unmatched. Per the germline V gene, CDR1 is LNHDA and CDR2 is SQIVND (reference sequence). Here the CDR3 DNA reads TGTGCCAGTACGGACAGGATTGCTTACGAGCAGTACTTC. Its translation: CASTDRIAYEQYF.

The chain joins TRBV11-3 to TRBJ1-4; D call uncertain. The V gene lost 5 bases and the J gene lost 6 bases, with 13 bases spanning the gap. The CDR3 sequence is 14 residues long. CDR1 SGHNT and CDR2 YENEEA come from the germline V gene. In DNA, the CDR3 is TGTGCCAGCAGCCGTTGCAGTCTTCATGAAAAACTGTTTTTT. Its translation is CASSRCSLHEKLFF.

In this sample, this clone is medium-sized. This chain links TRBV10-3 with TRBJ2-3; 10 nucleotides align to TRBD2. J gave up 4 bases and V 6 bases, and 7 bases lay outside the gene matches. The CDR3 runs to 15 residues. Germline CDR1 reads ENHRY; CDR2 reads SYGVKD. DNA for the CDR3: TGTGCCATCAGCTCTTCTAGCGGGAGCGCAGATACGCAGTATTTT. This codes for CAISSSSGSADTQYF.

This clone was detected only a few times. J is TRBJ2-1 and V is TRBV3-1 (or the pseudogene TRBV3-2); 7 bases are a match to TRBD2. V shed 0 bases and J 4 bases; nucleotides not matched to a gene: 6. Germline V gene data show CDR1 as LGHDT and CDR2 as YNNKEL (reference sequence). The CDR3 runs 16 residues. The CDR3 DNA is TGTGCCAGCAGCCAAGATGCTAGCGGAAGGTACAATGAGCAGTTCTTC. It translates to CASSQDASGRYNEQFF.

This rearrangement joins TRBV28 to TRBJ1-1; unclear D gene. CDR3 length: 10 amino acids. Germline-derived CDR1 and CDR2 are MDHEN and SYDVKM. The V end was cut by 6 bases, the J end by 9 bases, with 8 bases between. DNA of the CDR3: TGTGCCAGCAGGGAGGGAAAAGCTTTCTTT. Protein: CASREGKAFF.

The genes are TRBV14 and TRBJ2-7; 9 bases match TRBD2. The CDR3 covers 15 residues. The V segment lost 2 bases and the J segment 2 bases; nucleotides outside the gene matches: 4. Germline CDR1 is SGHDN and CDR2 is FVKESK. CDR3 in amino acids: CASSQLSGSPYEQYF. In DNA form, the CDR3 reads TGTGCCAGCAGCCAACTTAGCGGGAGTCCCTACGAGCAGTACTTC. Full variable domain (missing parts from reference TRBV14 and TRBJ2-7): EAGVTQFPSHSVIEKGQTVTLRCDPISGHDNLYWYRRVMGKEIKFLLHFVKESKQDESGMPNNRFLAERTGGTYSTLKVQPAELEDSGVYFCASSQLSGSPYEQYFGPGTRLTVT.

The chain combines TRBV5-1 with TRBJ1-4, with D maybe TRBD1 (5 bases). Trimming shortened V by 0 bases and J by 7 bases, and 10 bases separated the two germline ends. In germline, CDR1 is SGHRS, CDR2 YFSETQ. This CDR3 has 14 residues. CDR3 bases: TGCGCCAGCAGCTTGGCGTGGAGGGGTGAAAAACTGTTTTTT. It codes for CASSLAWRGEKLFF.

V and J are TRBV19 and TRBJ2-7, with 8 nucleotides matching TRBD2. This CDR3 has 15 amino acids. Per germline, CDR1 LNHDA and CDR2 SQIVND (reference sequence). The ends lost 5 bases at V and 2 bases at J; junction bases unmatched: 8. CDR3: CASSPGTRLPYEQYF. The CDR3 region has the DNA TGTGCCAGTAGTCCCGGGACTAGACTTCCCTACGAGCAGTACTTC.

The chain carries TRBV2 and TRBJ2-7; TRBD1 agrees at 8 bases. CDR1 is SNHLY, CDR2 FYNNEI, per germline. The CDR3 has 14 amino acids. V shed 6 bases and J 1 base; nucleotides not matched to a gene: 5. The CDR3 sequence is CASRGQGPSYEQYF. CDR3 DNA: TGTGCCAGCAGAGGACAGGGCCCTTCCTACGAGCAGTACTTC.

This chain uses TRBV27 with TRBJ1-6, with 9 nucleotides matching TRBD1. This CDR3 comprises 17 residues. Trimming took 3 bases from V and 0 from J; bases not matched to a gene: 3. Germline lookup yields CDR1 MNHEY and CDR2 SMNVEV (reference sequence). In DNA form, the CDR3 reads TGTGCCAGCAGTTTGGGACAGGGAAGCTCCTATAATTCACCCCTCCACTTT. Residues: CASSLGQGSSYNSPLHF.

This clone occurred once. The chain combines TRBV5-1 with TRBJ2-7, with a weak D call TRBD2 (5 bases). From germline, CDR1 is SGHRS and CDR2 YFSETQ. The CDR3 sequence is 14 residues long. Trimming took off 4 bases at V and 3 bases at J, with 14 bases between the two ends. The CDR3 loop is CASSVTGEGYEQYF. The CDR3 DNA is TGCGCCAGCAGCGTAACCGGGGAAGGCTACGAGCAGTACTTC.

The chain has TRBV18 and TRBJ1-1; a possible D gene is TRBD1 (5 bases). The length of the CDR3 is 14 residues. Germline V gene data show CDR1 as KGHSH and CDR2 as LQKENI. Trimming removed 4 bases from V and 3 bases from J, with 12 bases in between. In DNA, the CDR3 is TGTGCCAGCTCACTCAGGGTTTTGGACACTGAAGCTTTCTTT. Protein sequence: CASSLRVLDTEAFF.

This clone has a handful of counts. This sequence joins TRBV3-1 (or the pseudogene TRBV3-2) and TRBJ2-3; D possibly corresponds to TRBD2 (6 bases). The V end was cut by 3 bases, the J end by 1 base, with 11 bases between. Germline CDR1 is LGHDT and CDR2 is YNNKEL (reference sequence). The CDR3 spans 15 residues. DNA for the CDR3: TGTGCCAGCAGCCAGCCCTCTAGCGGCACAGATACGCAGTATTTT. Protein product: CASSQPSSGTDTQYF.

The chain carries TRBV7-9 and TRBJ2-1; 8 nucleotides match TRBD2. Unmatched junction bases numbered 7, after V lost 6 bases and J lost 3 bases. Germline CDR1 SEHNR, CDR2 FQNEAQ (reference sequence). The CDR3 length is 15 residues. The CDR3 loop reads CASRGQREFYNEQFF. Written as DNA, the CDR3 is TGTGCCAGCAGAGGCCAGCGGGAGTTCTACAATGAGCAGTTCTTC.

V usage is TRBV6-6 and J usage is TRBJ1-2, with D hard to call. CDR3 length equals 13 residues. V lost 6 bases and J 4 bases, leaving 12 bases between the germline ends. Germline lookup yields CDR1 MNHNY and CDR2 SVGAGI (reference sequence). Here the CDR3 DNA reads TGTGCCAGCAGCATAACCGGGAGCTATGGCTACACCTTC. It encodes CASSITGSYGYTF.

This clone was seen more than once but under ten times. CDR3 sequence: CASSPLQGNTEAFF. The CDR3 region has the DNA TGTGCCAGCAGTCCCCTACAGGGGAACACTGAAGCTTTCTTT. V and J are TRBV6-5 and TRBJ1-1; D possibly corresponds to TRBD1 (6 bases). The CDR3 spans 14 residues. The ends were cut back, 5 bases at V and 1 base at J, with 11 bases in the middle. Germline CDR1 reads MNHEY; CDR2 reads SVGAGI.

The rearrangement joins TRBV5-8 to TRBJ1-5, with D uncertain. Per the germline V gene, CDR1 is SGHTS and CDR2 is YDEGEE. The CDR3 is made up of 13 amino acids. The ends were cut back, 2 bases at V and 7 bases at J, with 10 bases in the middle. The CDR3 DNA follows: TGTGCCAGCAGCTTTCAGGTCCAGCAGCCCCAGCATTTT. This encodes CASSFQVQQPQHF.

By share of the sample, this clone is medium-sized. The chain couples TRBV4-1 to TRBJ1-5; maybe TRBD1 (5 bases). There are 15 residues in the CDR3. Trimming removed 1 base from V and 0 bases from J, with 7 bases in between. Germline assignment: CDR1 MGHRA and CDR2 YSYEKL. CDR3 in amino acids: CASSQVRDSNQPQHF. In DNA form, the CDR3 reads TGCGCCAGCAGCCAAGTCAGGGATAGCAATCAGCCCCAGCATTTT.

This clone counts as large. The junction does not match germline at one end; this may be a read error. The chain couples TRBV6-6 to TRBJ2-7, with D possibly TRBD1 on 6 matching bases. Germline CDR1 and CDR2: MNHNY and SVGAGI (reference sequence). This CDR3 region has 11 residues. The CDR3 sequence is CASSYDGDIRF. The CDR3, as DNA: TGTGCCAGCAGTTACGATGGGGACATCAGGTTC.

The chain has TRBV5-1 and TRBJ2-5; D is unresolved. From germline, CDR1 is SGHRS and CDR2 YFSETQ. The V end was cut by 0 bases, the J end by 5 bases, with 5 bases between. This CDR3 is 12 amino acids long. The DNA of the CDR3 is TGCGCCAGCAGCTTGGGTAGCGAGACCCAGTACTTC. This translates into CASSLGSETQYF. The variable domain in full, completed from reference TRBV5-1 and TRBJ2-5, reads KAGVTQTPRYLIKTRGQQVTLSCSPISGHRSVSWYQQTPGQGLQFLFEYFSETQRNKGNFPGRFSGRQFSNSRSEMNVSTLELGDSALYLCASSLGSETQYFGPGTRLLVL.

DNA for the CDR3: TGTGCCAGCCTTAGCTCCTATAATTCACCCCTCCACTTT. Translating it yields CASLSSYNSPLHF. The genes are TRBV28 and TRBJ1-6; D not resolved. The CDR3 is 13 amino acids. The V and J ends lost 8 bases and 0 bases respectively, with 5 bases between them. Looked up from germline, CDR1 is MDHEN and CDR2 is SYDVKM.

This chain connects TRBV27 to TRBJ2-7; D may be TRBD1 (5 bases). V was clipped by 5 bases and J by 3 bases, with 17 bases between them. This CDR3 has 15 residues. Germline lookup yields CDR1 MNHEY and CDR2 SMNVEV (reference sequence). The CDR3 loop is CASSLTVSAFYEQYF. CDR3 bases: TGTGCCAGCAGTCTGACAGTCTCCGCCTTCTACGAGCAGTACTTC.

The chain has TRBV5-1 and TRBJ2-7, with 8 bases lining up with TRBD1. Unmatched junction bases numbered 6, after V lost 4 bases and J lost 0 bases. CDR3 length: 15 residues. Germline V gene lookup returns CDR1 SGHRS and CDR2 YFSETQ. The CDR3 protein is CASSPTGGSSYEQYF. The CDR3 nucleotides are TGCGCCAGCAGCCCTACAGGGGGAAGCTCCTACGAGCAGTACTTC.

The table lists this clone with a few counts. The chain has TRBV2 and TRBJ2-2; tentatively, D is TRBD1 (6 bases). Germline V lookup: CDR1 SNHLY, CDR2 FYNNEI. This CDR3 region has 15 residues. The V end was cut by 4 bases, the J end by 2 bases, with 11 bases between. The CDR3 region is CASSGGTPNTGELFF. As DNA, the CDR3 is TGTGCCAGCAGTGGGGGGACACCAAACACCGGGGAGCTGTTTTTT.

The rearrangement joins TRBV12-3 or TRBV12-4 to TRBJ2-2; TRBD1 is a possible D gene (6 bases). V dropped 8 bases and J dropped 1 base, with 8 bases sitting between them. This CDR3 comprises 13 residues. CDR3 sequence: CASGTKNTGELFF. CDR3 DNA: TGTGCCAGCGGGACAAAGAACACCGGGGAGCTGTTTTTT.